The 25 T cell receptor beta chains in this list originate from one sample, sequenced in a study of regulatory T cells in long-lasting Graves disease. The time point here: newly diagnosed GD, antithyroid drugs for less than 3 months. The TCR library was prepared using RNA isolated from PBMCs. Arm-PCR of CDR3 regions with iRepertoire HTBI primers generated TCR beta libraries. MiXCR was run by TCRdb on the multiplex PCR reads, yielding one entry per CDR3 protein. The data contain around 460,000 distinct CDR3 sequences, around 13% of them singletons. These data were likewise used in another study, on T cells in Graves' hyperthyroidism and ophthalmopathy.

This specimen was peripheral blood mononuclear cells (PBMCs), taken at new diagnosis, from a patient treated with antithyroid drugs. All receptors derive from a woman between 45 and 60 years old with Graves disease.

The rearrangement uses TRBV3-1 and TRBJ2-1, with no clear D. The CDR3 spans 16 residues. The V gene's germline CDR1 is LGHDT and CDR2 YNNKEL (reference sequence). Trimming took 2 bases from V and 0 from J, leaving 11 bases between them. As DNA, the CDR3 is TGTGCCAGCAGCCAATGGACGGCAGGCTCCTACAATGAGCAGTTCTTC. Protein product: CASSQWTAGSYNEQFF.

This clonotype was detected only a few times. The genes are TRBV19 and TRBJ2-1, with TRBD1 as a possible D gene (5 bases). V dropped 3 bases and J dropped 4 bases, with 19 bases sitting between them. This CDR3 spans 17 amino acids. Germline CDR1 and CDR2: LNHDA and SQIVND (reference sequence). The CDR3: CASSIHGRGKGYNEQFF. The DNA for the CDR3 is TGTGCCAGTAGTATCCACGGAAGGGGCAAAGGATACAATGAGCAGTTCTTC. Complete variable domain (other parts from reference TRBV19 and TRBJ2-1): DGGITQSPKYLFRKEGQNVTLSCEQNLNHDAMYWYRQDPGQGLRLIYYSQIVNDFQKGDIAEGYSVSREKKESFPLTVTSAQKNPTAFYLCASSIHGRGKGYNEQFFGPGTRLTVL.

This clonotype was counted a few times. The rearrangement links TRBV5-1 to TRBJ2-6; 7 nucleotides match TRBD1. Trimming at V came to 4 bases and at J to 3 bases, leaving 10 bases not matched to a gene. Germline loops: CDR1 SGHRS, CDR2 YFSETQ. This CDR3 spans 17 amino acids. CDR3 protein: CASSRQGAGGGANVLTF. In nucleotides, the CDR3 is TGCGCCAGCAGCCGACAGGGTGCTGGGGGTGGGGCCAACGTCCTGACTTTC.

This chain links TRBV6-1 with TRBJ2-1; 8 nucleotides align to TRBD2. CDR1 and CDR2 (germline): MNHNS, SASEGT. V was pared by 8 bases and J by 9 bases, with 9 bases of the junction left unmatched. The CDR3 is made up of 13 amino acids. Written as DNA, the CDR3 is TGTGCCAGCCTCGGTAGCGGGATAGGTGAGCAGTTCTTC. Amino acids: CASLGSGIGEQFF.

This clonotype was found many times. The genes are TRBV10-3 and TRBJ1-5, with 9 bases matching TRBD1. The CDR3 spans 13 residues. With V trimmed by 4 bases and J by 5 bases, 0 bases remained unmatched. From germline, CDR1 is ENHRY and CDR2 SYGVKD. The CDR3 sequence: CAISGTGDQPQHF. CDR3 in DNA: TGTGCCATCAGTGGGACAGGGGATCAGCCCCAGCATTTT.

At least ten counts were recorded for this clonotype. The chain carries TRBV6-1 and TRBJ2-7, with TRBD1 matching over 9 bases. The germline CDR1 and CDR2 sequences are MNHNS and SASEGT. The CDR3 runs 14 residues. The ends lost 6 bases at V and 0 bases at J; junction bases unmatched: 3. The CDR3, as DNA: TGTGCCAGCAGCAGGGACAGGGACTCCTACGAGCAGTACTTC. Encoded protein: CASSRDRDSYEQYF.

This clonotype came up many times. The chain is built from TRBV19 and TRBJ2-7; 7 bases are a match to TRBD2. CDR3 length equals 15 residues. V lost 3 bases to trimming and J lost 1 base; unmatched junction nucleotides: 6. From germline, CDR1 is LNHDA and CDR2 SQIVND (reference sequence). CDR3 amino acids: CASSITPSGSYEQYF. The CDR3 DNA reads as TGTGCCAGTAGTATTACTCCTAGCGGATCCTACGAGCAGTACTTC.

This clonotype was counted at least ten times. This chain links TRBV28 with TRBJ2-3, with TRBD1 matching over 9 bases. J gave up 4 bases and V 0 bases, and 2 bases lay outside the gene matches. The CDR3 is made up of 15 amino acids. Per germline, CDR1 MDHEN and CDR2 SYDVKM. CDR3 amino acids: CASSLWGQGPDTQYF. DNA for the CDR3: TGTGCCAGCAGTTTATGGGGACAGGGCCCAGATACGCAGTATTTT.

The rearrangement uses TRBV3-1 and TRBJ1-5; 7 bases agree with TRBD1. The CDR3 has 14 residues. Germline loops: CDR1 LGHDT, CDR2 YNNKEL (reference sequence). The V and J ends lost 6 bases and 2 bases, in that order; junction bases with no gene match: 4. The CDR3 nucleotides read TGTGCCAGCAGTAAAACAGGGGGCAATCAGCCCCAGCATTTT. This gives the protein CASSKTGGNQPQHF.

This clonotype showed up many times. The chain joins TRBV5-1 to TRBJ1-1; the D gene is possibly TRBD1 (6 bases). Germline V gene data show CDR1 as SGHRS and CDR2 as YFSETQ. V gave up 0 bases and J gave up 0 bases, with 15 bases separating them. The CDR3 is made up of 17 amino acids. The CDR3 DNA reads TGCGCCAGCAGCTTGGGGCGGACAGATTACATGAACACTGAAGCTTTCTTT. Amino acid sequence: CASSLGRTDYMNTEAFF.

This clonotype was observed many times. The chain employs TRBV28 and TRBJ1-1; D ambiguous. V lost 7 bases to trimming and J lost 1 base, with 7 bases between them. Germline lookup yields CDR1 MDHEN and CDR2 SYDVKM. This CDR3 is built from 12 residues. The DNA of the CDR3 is TGTGCCAGCAAATCTGGGAACACTGAAGCTTTCTTT. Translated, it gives CASKSGNTEAFF.

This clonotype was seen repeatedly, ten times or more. CDR3 protein: CASSSGTSGGYNEQFF. The CDR3 DNA reads TGCGCCAGCAGTTCCGGGACTAGCGGGGGCTACAATGAGCAGTTCTTC. This chain uses TRBV5-1 with TRBJ2-1; 14 bases agree with TRBD2. Germline loops: CDR1 SGHRS, CDR2 YFSETQ. Trimming removed 5 bases from V and 3 bases from J; junction bases left unmatched: 4. This CDR3 contains 16 residues.

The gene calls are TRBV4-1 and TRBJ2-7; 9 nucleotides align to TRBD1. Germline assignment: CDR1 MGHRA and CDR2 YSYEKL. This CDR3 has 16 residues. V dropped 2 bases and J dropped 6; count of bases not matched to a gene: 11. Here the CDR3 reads CASSQPWTGVTSEQYF. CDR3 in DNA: TGCGCCAGCAGCCAACCCTGGACAGGGGTAACGTCCGAGCAGTACTTC.

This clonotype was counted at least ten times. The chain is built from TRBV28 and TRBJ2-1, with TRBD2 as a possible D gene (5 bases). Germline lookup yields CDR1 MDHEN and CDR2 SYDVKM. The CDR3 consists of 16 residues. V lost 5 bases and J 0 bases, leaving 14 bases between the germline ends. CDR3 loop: CASSPSLKGSYNEQFF. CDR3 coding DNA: TGTGCCAGCAGTCCTAGCTTGAAGGGCTCCTACAATGAGCAGTTCTTC.

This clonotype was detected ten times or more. CDR3 sequence reads: CASVPGSLAGRGEQYF. In DNA, the CDR3 is TGTGCCAGCGTTCCCGGAAGTTTAGCGGGACGTGGTGAGCAGTACTTC. The V gene is TRBV28, the J gene TRBJ2-7, with 8 positions matching TRBD2. J gave up 7 bases and V 8 bases, and 19 bases lay outside the gene matches. Germline CDR1 reads MDHEN; CDR2 reads SYDVKM. This CDR3 region has 16 residues.

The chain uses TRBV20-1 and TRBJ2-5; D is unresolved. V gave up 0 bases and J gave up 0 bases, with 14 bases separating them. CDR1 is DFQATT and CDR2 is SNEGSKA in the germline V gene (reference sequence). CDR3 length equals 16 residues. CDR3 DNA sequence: TGCAGTGCTAGAGAGGCTAGGAAGACATACCAAGAGACCCAGTACTTC. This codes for CSAREARKTYQETQYF.

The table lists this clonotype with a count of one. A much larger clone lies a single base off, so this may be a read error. CDR3 coding DNA: TGCGCCAGCAGCCCAGACAGACGGTACGAGCAGTACTTC. Translated: CASSPDRRYEQYF. V and J are TRBV5-1 and TRBJ2-3; possibly TRBD1 for D (5 bases). The J call is uncertain, as TRBJ2-7 better fits the DNA end. Germline V gene data show CDR1 as SGHRS and CDR2 as YFSETQ. The CDR3 is made up of 13 amino acids.

The CDR3 DNA sequence: TGTGCCAGTAGTATAACAACAGGGAGGGATCAGCCCCAGCATTTT. Translated: CASSITTGRDQPQHF. The chain links TRBV19 to TRBJ1-5; D is possibly TRBD1 (6 bases). Trimming stripped 2 bases from V and 5 bases from J, with 13 bases between. From germline, CDR1 is LNHDA and CDR2 SQIVND (reference sequence). The CDR3 has 15 amino acids.

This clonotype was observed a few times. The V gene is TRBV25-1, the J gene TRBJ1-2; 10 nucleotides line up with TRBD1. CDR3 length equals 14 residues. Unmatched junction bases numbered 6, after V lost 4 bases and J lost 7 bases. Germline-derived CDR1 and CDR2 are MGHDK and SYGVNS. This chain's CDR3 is CASSGGQGVGGYTF. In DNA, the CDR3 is TGTGCCAGCAGTGGCGGACAGGGGGTGGGTGGCTACACCTTC.

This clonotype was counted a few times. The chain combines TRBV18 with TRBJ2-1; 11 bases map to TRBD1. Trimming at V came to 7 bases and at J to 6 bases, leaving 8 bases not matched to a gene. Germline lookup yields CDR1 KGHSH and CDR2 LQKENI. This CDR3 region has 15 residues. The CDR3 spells CASYPGTGGSNEQFF. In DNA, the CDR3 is TGTGCCAGCTACCCCGGGACAGGGGGTAGCAATGAGCAGTTCTTC.

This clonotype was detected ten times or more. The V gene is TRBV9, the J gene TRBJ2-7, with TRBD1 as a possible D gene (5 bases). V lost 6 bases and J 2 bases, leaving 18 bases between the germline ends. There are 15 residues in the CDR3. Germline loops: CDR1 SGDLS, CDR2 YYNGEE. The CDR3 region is CASKNRNRLAYEQYF. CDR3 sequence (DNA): TGTGCCAGCAAAAACCGTAACAGGCTGGCCTACGAGCAGTACTTC.

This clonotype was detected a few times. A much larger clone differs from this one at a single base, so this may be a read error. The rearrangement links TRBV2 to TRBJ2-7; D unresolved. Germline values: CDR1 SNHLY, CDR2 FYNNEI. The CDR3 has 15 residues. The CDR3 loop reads CACSEGDMSSYEQYF. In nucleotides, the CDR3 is TGTGCCTGCAGTGAAGGAGATATGAGCTCCTACGAGCAGTACTTC.

CDR3 in DNA: TGCAGCGGAGCCGAAGAGATGCGGACGCAGTATTTT. Translation gives CSGAEEMRTQYF. This sequence joins TRBV29-1 and TRBJ2-3; D gene uncertain. Deletions cut 7 bases from V and 9 bases from J, with 17 bases between. The CDR3 runs 12 residues. Germline loops: CDR1 SQVTM, CDR2 ANQGSEA.

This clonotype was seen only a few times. CDR3 nucleotides: TGCGCCAGCAGCTTTAGACAGGGTATGGACACTGAAGCTTTCTTT. As protein: CASSFRQGMDTEAFF. The rearrangement joins TRBV5-1 to TRBJ1-1; 7 bases are a match to TRBD1. The CDR3 has 15 residues. Per the germline V gene, CDR1 is SGHRS and CDR2 is YFSETQ. V lost 2 bases to trimming and J lost 3 bases; unmatched junction nucleotides: 7.

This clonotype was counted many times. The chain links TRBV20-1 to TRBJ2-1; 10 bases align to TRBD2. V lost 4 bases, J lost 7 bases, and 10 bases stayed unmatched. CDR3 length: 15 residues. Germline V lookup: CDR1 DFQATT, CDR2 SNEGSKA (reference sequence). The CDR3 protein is CSAIVSGRARNEQFF. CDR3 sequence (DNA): TGCAGTGCTATCGTCAGCGGGAGGGCCAGGAATGAGCAGTTCTTC.